This record covers a single TCR beta chain. Its specificity is not known. Only in-frame clones appear in the TCRdb table, and some are missing; sequencing was by immunoSEQ multiplex PCR. The sample carries 75,000 to 100,000 clones, 90% recorded once. This entry is derived from a study of T cell responses to AZD1222 COVID-19 vaccine. Study-wide points: The study sampled repertoires only after the peak T cell response. Spike-specific TCR breadth and depth rose after two AZD1222 doses. The donor group comprised mostly white British people and more females; the analysis possibly underestimated clonal diversity.

J lost 8 bases, V lost 6 bases, and 10 bases had no gene match. This CDR3 is 14 amino acids long. In germline, CDR1 is SGHAT, CDR2 FQDESV (reference sequence). The chain links TRBV11-1 to TRBJ1-3; 7 bases agree with TRBD1. The sample was peripheral blood, taken on day 0 of AZD1222 vaccination. The sequence was obtained from an adult in good health. The CDR3 DNA follows: TGTGCCAGCAGTCATAGACTCGACAGGGACACCATATATTTT. This sequence encodes CASSHRLDRDTIYF.